This T cell receptor (beta chain) was captured by sequencing in a study of PD-1 blockade in classical Hodgkin lymphoma. Study summary: Nivolumab dosed at 3 mg/kg went to patients intravenously every 2 weeks. Study-wide points: Researchers reported that CD4+ TCR diversity, though not CD8+, rose significantly by C4D1. According to reports, newly diagnosed patients had lower baseline TCR diversity than healthy donors, and relapsed/refractory patients had lower baseline TCR diversity still.

As for this clone: No antigen is known for it.

Every patient had relapsed following autologous stem cell transplantation, and cohorts differed in brentuximab vedotin exposure. Thawed PBMCs underwent magnetic negative selection to yield purified CD4+ T cells. Best response was recorded as complete response, partial response or progressive disease. Measured with immunoSEQ multiplex PCR; TCRdb has only the in-frame clones, and not every one. The data show 30,000 or so clones, around 90% seen once. CDR3 length: 16 residues. CDR1 and CDR2 from the germline V gene are MNHEY and SVGAGI. Trimming at V came to 4 bases and at J to 0 bases, leaving 4 bases not matched to a gene.

This specimen consisted of CD4+ T cells from blood, obtained at baseline. The TCR originated in a human donor with classical Hodgkin lymphoma. The chain links TRBV6-5 to TRBJ2-4; 9 nucleotides agree with TRBD2. The CDR3 sequence is CASSSNSGRAKNIQYF. CDR3 coding DNA: TGTGCCAGCAGTTCCAATAGCGGGAGAGCCAAAAACATTCAGTACTTC.